These 17 T cell receptor beta chains originate from one sample sequenced in a study of response to subunit inactivated influenza vaccine. Using its own MiXCR run on the RT-PCR reads, TCRdb lists one record per CDR3 protein. The top ten hold under 14% of the sample, which has about 650,000 distinct CDR3 sequences, 15% to 17% seen once. The sample here was PBMCs from blood, taken less than 13 days after vaccination. Source of these receptors: a man aged 50 to 60 who received an inactivated influenza vaccine.

This clonotype was seen a few times. This chain uses TRBV6-6 with TRBJ2-7; D gene ambiguous. V was trimmed by 2 bases and J by 1 base, leaving 6 bases between them. The V gene's germline CDR1 is MNHNY and CDR2 SVGAGI (reference sequence). The CDR3 extends over 13 amino acids. The CDR3 DNA sequence: TGTGCCAGCAGTTACGTAGTTTCCTACGAGCAGTACTTC. The encoded protein is CASSYVVSYEQYF.

The genes are TRBV6-1 and TRBJ1-5, with TRBD1 matching over 8 bases. This CDR3 has 15 residues. J was trimmed by 1 base and V by 6 bases; bases with no gene match: 5. The germline CDR1 and CDR2 sequences are MNHNS and SASEGT. The CDR3 nucleotides are TGTGCCAGCAGACGCGGACAGGGCAGCAATCAGCCCCAGCATTTT. It encodes CASRRGQGSNQPQHF.

The chain joins TRBV10-3 to TRBJ1-2; 9 bases align to TRBD1. The CDR3 totals 13 residues. Losses at the gene ends were 6 bases for V and 6 bases for J; bases not matched to a gene: 5. In germline, CDR1 is ENHRY, CDR2 SYGVKD. The chain's CDR3 is CAIRGTGPDGYTF. For the CDR3, the DNA is TGTGCCATCAGGGGGACAGGGCCGGATGGCTACACCTTC.

This clonotype appeared once. This chain links TRBV5-5 with TRBJ1-5, with TRBD1 matching 8 bases. This CDR3 region has 14 residues. The germline V gene encodes CDR1 SGHKS and CDR2 YYEKEE (reference sequence). V shed 4 bases, J shed 6 bases, and the junction held 6 bases outside the gene matches. Here the CDR3 DNA reads TGTGCCAGCAGCCCGACAGGGGAGGTTCAGCCCCAGCATTTT. Translated: CASSPTGEVQPQHF.

The V gene is TRBV12-3 or TRBV12-4, the J gene TRBJ2-2; the D is unclear. Trimming took 5 bases from V and 6 from J, leaving 13 bases between them. The CDR3 has 14 residues. The CDR3 loop is CASSPNGLAGELFF. The CDR3 bases are TGTGCCAGCAGTCCCAACGGATTGGCCGGGGAGCTGTTTTTT.

This clonotype was seen only a few times. This chain connects TRBV18 to TRBJ2-5; D is undetermined. Germline V gives CDR1 KGHSH, CDR2 LQKENI. Trimming left V 4 bases short and J 5 bases short, with 11 bases between. There are 13 residues in the CDR3. CDR3 in amino acids: CASSRDEAETQYF. The CDR3 DNA follows: TGTGCCAGCTCACGCGATGAGGCGGAGACCCAGTACTTC.

There are many counts of this clonotype. The gene calls are TRBV27 and TRBJ2-2; D possibly matches TRBD1 or TRBD2 (5 bases each). V gave up 6 bases and J gave up 4 bases, with 21 bases separating them. Germline values: CDR1 MNHEY, CDR2 SMNVEV (reference sequence). CDR3 length: 17 amino acids. CDR3 nucleotides: TGTGCCAGCAGCTACTCCTACGAGGGGACGGGCACCGGGGAGCTGTTTTTT. Residues: CASSYSYEGTGTGELFF.

The CDR3 nucleotides are TGTGCCAGCAGCCCGTGGACAGGGGTCGATCGGTCCGGGGAGCTGTTTTTT. This translates into CASSPWTGVDRSGELFF. V usage is TRBV9 and J usage is TRBJ2-2; TRBD1 matches at 9 bases. The CDR3 contains 17 residues. Germline CDR1 reads SGDLS; CDR2 reads YYNGEE. Trimming at V came to 4 bases and at J to 6 bases, leaving 13 bases not matched to a gene.

The chain employs TRBV29-1 and TRBJ2-7; 10 nucleotides agree with TRBD1. This CDR3 region has 13 residues. Per germline, CDR1 SQVTM and CDR2 ANQGSEA. The J segment lost 3 bases and the V segment lost 5 bases, leaving 4 bases of the junction unmatched. The CDR3 nucleotides are TGCAGCGTTCTCCGGGACAGGGGCTACGAGCAGTACTTC. Protein product: CSVLRDRGYEQYF.

The rearrangement links TRBV7-9 to TRBJ2-7; the match to TRBD2 covers 8 bases. J was trimmed by 7 bases and V by 2 bases; bases with no gene match: 13. The CDR3 extends over 16 amino acids. CDR1 SEHNR and CDR2 FQNEAQ come from the germline V gene (reference sequence). CDR3 nucleotides: TGTGCCAGCAGCTTACCCAGCGGACTAGCCCCCCGAGAGCAGTACTTC. Amino acids: CASSLPSGLAPREQYF.

This chain uses TRBV6-1 with TRBJ1-4, with D perhaps matching TRBD1 (5 bases). This CDR3 contains 15 residues. V dropped 6 bases and J dropped 4 bases, with 15 bases sitting between them. Germline V lookup: CDR1 MNHNS, CDR2 SASEGT. CDR3 sequence reads: CASRPLDSYNEKLFF. CDR3 bases: TGTGCCAGCAGACCTCTTGACAGCTATAATGAAAAACTGTTTTTT.

This clonotype was counted only a few times. The chain couples TRBV18 to TRBJ1-2, with D unresolved. Germline CDR1 KGHSH, CDR2 LQKENI. Trimming pared 3 bases from V and 1 base from J, leaving 6 bases between. This CDR3 spans 13 amino acids. The CDR3 reads CASSPPNNYGYTF. CDR3 in DNA: TGTGCCAGCTCACCGCCAAATAACTATGGCTACACCTTC.

This clonotype occurred a few times. The chain couples TRBV7-9 to TRBJ1-6; unclear D gene. The V end was cut by 5 bases, the J end by 10 bases, with 18 bases between. Per germline, CDR1 SEHNR and CDR2 FQNEAQ (reference sequence). This CDR3 comprises 15 residues. The CDR3 region is CASSPSAFGYSPLHF. Written as DNA, the CDR3 is TGTGCCAGCAGCCCCTCGGCGTTTGGGTACTCACCCCTCCACTTT.

This clonotype was counted a few times. The chain combines TRBV28 with TRBJ1-2; TRBD1 agrees at 9 bases. CDR1 is MDHEN, CDR2 SYDVKM, per germline. V trimming: 6 bases; J trimming: 5 bases; junction bases outside the gene matches: 7. The CDR3 spans 14 residues. Here the CDR3 reads CASRRGDRGYGYTF. CDR3 nucleotides: TGTGCCAGCAGGAGAGGAGACAGGGGGTATGGCTACACCTTC.

The J gene is TRBJ2-1, the V gene TRBV30; 8 bases align to TRBD2. The V segment lost 5 bases and the J segment 5 bases; nucleotides outside the gene matches: 8. Looked up from germline, CDR1 is GTSNPN and CDR2 is SVGIG (reference sequence). The CDR3 is 14 residues long. In DNA, the CDR3 is TGTGCCTGGGGCGGGAGGACCTTTAACAATGAGCAGTTCTTC. This encodes CAWGGRTFNNEQFF.

This clonotype turned up a few times. The rearrangement uses TRBV14 and TRBJ1-2; D is unresolved. CDR3 size: 15 residues. Trimming took off 0 bases at V and 4 bases at J, with 12 bases between the two ends. Germline CDR1 reads SGHDN; CDR2 reads FVKESK. CDR3 coding DNA: TGTGCCAGCAGCCAAGATGTCGGGTTTTCCTATGGCTACACCTTC. Amino acids: CASSQDVGFSYGYTF.

In this sample, this clonotype turned up a few times. CDR3 sequence (DNA): TGTGCCAGCCTAGGCAGGCGGGGAGGAGAATTCTTT. Its translation: CASLGRRGGEFF. This chain uses TRBV12-3 or TRBV12-4 with TRBJ1-1; no definite D call. Between the trimmed V and J ends, which lost 8 bases and 14 bases, there was a span of 21 bases. This CDR3 has 12 residues.